Shown below are 15 T cell receptor beta chains from a single sample sequenced in a study of technical replicates of blood from several donors. Profiled with immunoSEQ multiplex PCR; TCRdb holds only in-frame clones, not every one. The top ten hold around 0.24% of the sample, which has 76,000 or so clones, roughly 90% seen once. Sequenced material: T cells isolated from PBMCs. The receptors derive from a human donor in good health.

V is TRBV27 and J is TRBJ2-7; 8 nucleotides match TRBD2. Germline-derived CDR1 and CDR2 are MNHEY and SMNVEV (reference sequence). The CDR3 runs to 16 residues. V dropped 7 bases and J dropped 6; count of bases not matched to a gene: 17. Here the CDR3 reads CASTPRAGGSIREQYF. The CDR3 DNA is TGTGCCAGCACCCCTCGGGCGGGAGGAAGTATCCGCGAGCAGTACTTC.

The table lists this clone with a count of one. The chain employs TRBV5-1 and TRBJ1-6; TRBD1 matches at 7 bases. The germline V gene has CDR1 SGHRS and CDR2 YFSETQ. The V gene end was trimmed by 1 base and the J gene end by 8 bases; junction bases not matched to a gene: 9. The CDR3 extends over 16 amino acids. CDR3 nucleotides: TGCGCCAGCAGCTTGTTCCGACAGGGACGAGATTCACCCCTCCACTTT. Amino acids: CASSLFRQGRDSPLHF. Full variable domain (remainder filled in from reference TRBV5-1 and TRBJ1-6): KAGVTQTPRYLIKTRGQQVTLSCSPISGHRSVSWYQQTPGQGLQFLFEYFSETQRNKGNFPGRFSGRQFSNSRSEMNVSTLELGDSALYLCASSLFRQGRDSPLHFGNGTRLTVT.

The CDR3, as DNA: TGTGCCAGCAGGCGAGGAGGGGAAGCTTTCTTT. It is translated as CASRRGGEAFF. The chain employs TRBV27 and TRBJ1-1; the D is unclear. Trimming took 6 bases from V and 8 from J, leaving 10 bases between them. In germline, CDR1 is MNHEY, CDR2 SMNVEV (reference sequence). The CDR3 has 11 residues.

The CDR3 sequence: CASSQELAGGYNEQFF. The CDR3 nucleotides are TGTGCCAGCAGCCAAGAACTAGCGGGGGGGTACAATGAGCAGTTCTTC. This chain uses TRBV4-2 with TRBJ2-1; 13 bases fit TRBD2. The CDR3 runs 16 residues. Germline CDR1 and CDR2: LGHNA and YNFKEQ. The V gene end was trimmed by 0 bases and the J gene end by 4 bases; junction bases not matched to a gene: 0.

In its sample, this clone was seen once. The chain joins TRBV7-2 to TRBJ2-1; 7 nucleotides match TRBD2. This CDR3 region has 14 residues. CDR1 is SGHTA, CDR2 FQGNSA, per germline. V lost 6 bases, J lost 6 bases, and 8 bases stayed unmatched. CDR3 coding DNA: TGTGCCAGCAGACCCGGGGGGATCCTCAATGAGCAGTTCTTC. Translated, it gives CASRPGGILNEQFF.

V usage is TRBV19 and J usage is TRBJ2-1; 10 bases fit TRBD1. With V trimmed by 1 base and J by 8 bases, 5 bases remained unmatched. The germline gives CDR1 LNHDA, CDR2 SQIVND (reference sequence). The CDR3 sequence is 15 residues long. CDR3 nucleotides: TGTGCCAGTAGTATAGGACAGGGGGCATGGGATGAGCAGTTCTTC. Amino acid sequence: CASSIGQGAWDEQFF.

The J gene is TRBJ2-4, the V gene TRBV2, with D possibly TRBD2 on 6 matching bases. V was clipped by 5 bases and J by 6 bases, with 11 bases between them. This CDR3 region has 13 residues. Germline loops: CDR1 SNHLY, CDR2 FYNNEI. CDR3 in DNA: TGTGCCAGCAGTATAGATAGCGGAAACATTCAGTACTTC. Translating gives CASSIDSGNIQYF.

The CDR3 nucleotides are TGTGCCAGTACCCCCGGGGAGGGAGCCTACAATGAGCAGTTCTTC. Its translation is CASTPGEGAYNEQFF. The gene calls are TRBV19 and TRBJ2-1; 7 positions agree with TRBD2. V lost 7 bases to trimming and J lost 2 bases; unmatched junction nucleotides: 8. The CDR3 totals 15 residues. From germline, CDR1 is LNHDA and CDR2 SQIVND (reference sequence).

V usage is TRBV18 and J usage is TRBJ2-3; no reliable D call. This CDR3 spans 10 amino acids. Germline CDR1 is KGHSH and CDR2 is LQKENI. V lost 8 bases and J lost 6, with 6 bases in between. For the CDR3, the DNA is TGTGCCAGCCAACGGGATACGCAGTATTTT. Translating it yields CASQRDTQYF.

This clone was observed once. The rearrangement links TRBV6-1 to TRBJ2-7; weak D call: TRBD1 (5 bases). Germline values: CDR1 MNHNS, CDR2 SASEGT. This CDR3 is built from 14 residues. V was trimmed by 6 bases and J by 3 bases, leaving 15 bases between them. CDR3 sequence reads: CASSPTEGVYEQYF. The CDR3, as DNA: TGTGCCAGCAGCCCCACGGAAGGGGTCTACGAGCAGTACTTC.

V usage is TRBV11-1 and J usage is TRBJ2-1; 8 bases fit TRBD2. Germline values: CDR1 SGHAT, CDR2 FQDESV (reference sequence). This CDR3 comprises 17 residues. J lost 2 bases, V lost 4 bases, and 10 bases had no gene match. The CDR3 protein is CASSSSLKGLAYNEQFF. In DNA, the CDR3 is TGTGCCAGCAGCTCCTCCCTAAAGGGACTAGCCTACAATGAGCAGTTCTTC.

This clone was seen a single time. The chain combines TRBV7-6 with TRBJ2-1; D is unresolved. The ends were cut back, 5 bases at V and 1 base at J, with 12 bases in the middle. This CDR3 spans 15 amino acids. The germline gives CDR1 SGHVS, CDR2 FNYEAQ. CDR3 bases: TGTGCCAGCAGCCCAATACGGTCATCCTACAATGAGCAGTTCTTC. This codes for CASSPIRSSYNEQFF.

The V and J genes are TRBV7-8 and TRBJ2-7; 10 positions match TRBD2. This CDR3 is built from 16 residues. Germline V gives CDR1 SGHVS, CDR2 FQNEAQ. J was trimmed by 2 bases and V by 1 base; bases with no gene match: 5. The CDR3 coding sequence is TGTGCCAGCAGCTTAGAGGTTAGCGGGGGGACCTACGAGCAGTACTTC. This encodes CASSLEVSGGTYEQYF.

The CDR3 bases are TGCGCCAGCAGCTTGAGACAGGGAGGAACTAATGAAAAACTGTTTTTT. Encoded protein: CASSLRQGGTNEKLFF. The gene calls are TRBV5-1 and TRBJ1-4; 7 positions match TRBD1. The CDR3 is made up of 16 amino acids. Trimming cost V 1 base and J 1 base; bases outside gene matches: 4. Germline V lookup: CDR1 SGHRS, CDR2 YFSETQ.

This clone has a single count. CDR3 nucleotides: TGTGCCAGCAGTTCCTCTATTCTAGCGGGAAGGGGTTACAATGAGCAGTTCTTC. Translating it yields CASSSSILAGRGYNEQFF. V and J are TRBV28 and TRBJ2-1, with 9 bases identical to TRBD2. The length of the CDR3 is 18 residues. The trim removed 4 bases at V and 4 bases at J, leaving 14 bases unmatched. Germline V gene sequence: CDR1 MDHEN, CDR2 SYDVKM.